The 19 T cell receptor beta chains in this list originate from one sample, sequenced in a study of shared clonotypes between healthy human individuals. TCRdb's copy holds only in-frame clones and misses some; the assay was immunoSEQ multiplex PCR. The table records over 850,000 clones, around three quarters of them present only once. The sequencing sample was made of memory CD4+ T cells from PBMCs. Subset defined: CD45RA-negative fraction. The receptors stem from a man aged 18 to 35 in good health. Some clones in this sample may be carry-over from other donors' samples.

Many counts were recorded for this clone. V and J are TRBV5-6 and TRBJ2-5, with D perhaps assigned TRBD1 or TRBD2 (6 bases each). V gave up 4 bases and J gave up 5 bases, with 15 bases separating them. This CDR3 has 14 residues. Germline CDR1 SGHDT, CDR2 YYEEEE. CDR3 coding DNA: TGTGCCAGCAGCCCGGACGGGGGCGCGGAGACCCAGTACTTC. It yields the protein CASSPDGGAETQYF.

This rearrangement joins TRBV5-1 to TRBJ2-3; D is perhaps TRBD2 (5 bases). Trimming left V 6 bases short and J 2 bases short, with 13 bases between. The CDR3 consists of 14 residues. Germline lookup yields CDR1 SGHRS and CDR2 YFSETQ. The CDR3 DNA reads TGCGCCAGCACCCTGGACTCCTTCACAGATACGCAGTATTTT. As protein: CASTLDSFTDTQYF. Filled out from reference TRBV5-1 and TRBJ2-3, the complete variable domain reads KAGVTQTPRYLIKTRGQQVTLSCSPISGHRSVSWYQQTPGQGLQFLFEYFSETQRNKGNFPGRFSGRQFSNSRSEMNVSTLELGDSALYLCASTLDSFTDTQYFGPGTRLTVL.

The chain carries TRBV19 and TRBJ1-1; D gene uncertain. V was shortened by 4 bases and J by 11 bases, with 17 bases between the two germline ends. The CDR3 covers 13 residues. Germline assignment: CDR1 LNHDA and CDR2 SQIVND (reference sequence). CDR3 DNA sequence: TGTGCCAGTAGTAACCCCGCCCGAGGTTGGGCTTTCTTT. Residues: CASSNPARGWAFF.

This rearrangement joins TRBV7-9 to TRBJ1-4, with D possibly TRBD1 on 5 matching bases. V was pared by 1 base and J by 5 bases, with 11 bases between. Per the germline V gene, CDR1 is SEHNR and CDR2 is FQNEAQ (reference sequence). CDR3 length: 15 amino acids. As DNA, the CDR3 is TGTGCCAGCAGCTTAGTGGGGGAGGTCAATGAAAAACTGTTTTTT. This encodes CASSLVGEVNEKLFF.

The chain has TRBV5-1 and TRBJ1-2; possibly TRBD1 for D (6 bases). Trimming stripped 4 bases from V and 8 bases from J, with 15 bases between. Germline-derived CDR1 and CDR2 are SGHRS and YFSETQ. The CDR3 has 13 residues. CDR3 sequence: CASSTDRQRGYTF. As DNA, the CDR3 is TGCGCCAGCAGCACGGACAGACAGAGGGGCTACACCTTC.

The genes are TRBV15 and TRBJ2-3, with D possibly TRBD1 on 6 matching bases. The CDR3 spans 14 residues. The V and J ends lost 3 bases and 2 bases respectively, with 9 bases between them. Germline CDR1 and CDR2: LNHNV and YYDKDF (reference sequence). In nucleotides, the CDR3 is TGTGCCACCAGCAGGGACAGAGACACAGATACGCAGTATTTT. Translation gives CATSRDRDTDTQYF.

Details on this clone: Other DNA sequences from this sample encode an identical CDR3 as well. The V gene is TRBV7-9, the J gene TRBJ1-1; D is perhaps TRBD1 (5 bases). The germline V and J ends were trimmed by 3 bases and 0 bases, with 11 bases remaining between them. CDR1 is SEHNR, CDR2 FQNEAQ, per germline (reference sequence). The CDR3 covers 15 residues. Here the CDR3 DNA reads TGTGCCAGCAGCTTGGGGGGGAGGTTGAACACTGAAGCTTTCTTT. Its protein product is CASSLGGRLNTEAFF. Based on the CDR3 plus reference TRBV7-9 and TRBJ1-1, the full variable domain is DTGVSQNPRHKITKRGQNVTFRCDPISEHNRLYWYRQTLGQGPEFLTYFQNEAQLEKSRLLSDRFSAERPKGSFSTLEIQRTEQGDSAMYLCASSLGGRLNTEAFFGQGTRLTVV.

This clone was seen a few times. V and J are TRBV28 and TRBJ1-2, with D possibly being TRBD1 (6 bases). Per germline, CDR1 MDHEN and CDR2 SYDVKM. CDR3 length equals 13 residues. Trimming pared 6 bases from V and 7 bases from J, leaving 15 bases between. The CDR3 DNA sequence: TGTGCCAGCAGAAAAACAGGGAGCCCTGGCTACACCTTC. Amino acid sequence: CASRKTGSPGYTF.

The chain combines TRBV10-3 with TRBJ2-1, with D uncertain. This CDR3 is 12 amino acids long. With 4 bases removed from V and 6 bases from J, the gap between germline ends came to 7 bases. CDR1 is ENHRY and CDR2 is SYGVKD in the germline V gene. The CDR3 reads CAISVASNEQFF. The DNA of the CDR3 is TGTGCCATCAGTGTGGCCTCCAATGAGCAGTTCTTC.

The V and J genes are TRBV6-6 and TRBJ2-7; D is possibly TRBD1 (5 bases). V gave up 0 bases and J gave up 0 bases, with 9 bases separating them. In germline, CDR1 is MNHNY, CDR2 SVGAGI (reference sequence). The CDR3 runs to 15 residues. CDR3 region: CASSYSKGISYEQYF. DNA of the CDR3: TGTGCCAGCAGTTACTCGAAGGGGATCTCCTACGAGCAGTACTTC.

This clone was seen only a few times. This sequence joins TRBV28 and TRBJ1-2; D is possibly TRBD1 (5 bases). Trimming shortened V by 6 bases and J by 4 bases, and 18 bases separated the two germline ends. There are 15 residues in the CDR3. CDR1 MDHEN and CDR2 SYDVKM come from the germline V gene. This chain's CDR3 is CASRLREQGFYGYTF. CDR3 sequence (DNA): TGTGCCAGCAGGTTACGGGAGCAGGGCTTCTATGGCTACACCTTC.

The CDR3 loop is CASSTGQLAQYF. CDR3 bases: TGTGCCAGCAGCACCGGACAGTTAGCGCAGTATTTT. The V gene is TRBV7-9, the J gene TRBJ2-3, with D perhaps TRBD1 (6 bases). Germline V gives CDR1 SEHNR, CDR2 FQNEAQ (reference sequence). V was shortened by 5 bases and J by 10 bases, with 13 bases between the two germline ends. There are 12 residues in the CDR3.

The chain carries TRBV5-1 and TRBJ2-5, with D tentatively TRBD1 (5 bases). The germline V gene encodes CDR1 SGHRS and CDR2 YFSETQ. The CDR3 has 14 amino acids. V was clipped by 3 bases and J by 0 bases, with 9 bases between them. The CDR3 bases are TGCGCCAGCAGCTGGATGACAGACCAAGAGACCCAGTACTTC. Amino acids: CASSWMTDQETQYF.

The CDR3 sequence is CASSGESPNRETQYF. The DNA of the CDR3 is TGTGCCAGCAGCGGGGAGTCACCTAACCGAGAGACCCAGTACTTC. V usage is TRBV5-4 and J usage is TRBJ2-5; D is possibly TRBD2 (5 bases). The V gene's germline CDR1 is SGHNT and CDR2 YYREEE (reference sequence). The ends were cut back, 4 bases at V and 4 bases at J, with 17 bases in the middle. This CDR3 is built from 15 residues.

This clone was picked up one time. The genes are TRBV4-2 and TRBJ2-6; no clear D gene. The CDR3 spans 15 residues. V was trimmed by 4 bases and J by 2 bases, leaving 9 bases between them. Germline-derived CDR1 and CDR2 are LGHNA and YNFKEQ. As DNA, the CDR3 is TGTGCCAGCAGCCCTATAACAACTGGGGCCAACGTCCTGACTTTC. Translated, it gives CASSPITTGANVLTF.

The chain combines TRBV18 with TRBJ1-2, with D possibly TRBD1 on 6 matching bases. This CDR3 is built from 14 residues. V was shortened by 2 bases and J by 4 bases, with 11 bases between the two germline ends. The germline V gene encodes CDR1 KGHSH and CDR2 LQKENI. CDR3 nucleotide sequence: TGTGCCAGCTCACCAGGGGGCCGGGTCTATGGCTACACCTTC. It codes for CASSPGGRVYGYTF.

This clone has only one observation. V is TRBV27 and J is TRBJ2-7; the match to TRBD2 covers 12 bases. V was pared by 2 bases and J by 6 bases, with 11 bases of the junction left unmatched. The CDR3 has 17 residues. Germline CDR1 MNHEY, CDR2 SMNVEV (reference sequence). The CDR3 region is CASSLGPGLAGTGEQYF. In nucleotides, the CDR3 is TGTGCCAGCAGTTTAGGGCCCGGACTAGCGGGAACTGGCGAGCAGTACTTC.

CDR3 bases: TGTGCCAGCACCCGACAGGCCGACGGAGAGCAGTACTTC. This sequence encodes CASTRQADGEQYF. The rearrangement uses TRBV5-8 and TRBJ2-7, with D possibly being TRBD1 (6 bases). Deletions cut 6 bases from V and 7 bases from J, with 17 bases between. This CDR3 region has 13 residues. In germline, CDR1 is SGHTS, CDR2 YDEGEE.

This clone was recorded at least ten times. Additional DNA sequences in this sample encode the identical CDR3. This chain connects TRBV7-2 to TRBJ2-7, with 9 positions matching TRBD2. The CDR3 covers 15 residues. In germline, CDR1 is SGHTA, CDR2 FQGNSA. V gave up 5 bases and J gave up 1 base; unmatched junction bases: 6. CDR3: CASSPSSGRSYEQYF. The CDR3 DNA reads TGTGCCAGCAGCCCGAGTAGCGGGAGATCCTACGAGCAGTACTTC.